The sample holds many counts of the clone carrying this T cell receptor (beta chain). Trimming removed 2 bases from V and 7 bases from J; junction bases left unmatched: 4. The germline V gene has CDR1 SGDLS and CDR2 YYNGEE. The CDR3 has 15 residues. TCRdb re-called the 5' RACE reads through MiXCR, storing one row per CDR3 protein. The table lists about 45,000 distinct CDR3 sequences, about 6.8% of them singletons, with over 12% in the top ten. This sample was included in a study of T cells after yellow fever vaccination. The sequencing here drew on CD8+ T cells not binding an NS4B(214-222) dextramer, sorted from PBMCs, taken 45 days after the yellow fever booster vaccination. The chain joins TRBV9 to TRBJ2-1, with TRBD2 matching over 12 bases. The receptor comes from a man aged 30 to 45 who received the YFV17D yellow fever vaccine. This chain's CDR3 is CASSVYGTSGNEQFF. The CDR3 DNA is TGTGCCAGCAGCGTCTACGGGACTAGCGGGAATGAGCAGTTCTTC.